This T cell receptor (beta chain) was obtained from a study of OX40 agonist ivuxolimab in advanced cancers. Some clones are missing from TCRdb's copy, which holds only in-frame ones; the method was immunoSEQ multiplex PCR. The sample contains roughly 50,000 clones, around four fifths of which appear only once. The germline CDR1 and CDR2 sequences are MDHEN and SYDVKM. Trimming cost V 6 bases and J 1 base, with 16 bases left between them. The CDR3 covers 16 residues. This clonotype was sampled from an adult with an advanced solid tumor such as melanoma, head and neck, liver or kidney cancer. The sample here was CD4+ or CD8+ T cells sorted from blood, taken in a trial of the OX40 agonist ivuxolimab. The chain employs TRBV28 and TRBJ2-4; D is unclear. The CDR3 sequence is CASSSKGSGAKNIQYF. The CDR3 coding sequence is TGTGCCAGCAGCTCAAAGGGTAGTGGGGCCAAAAACATTCAGTACTTC.